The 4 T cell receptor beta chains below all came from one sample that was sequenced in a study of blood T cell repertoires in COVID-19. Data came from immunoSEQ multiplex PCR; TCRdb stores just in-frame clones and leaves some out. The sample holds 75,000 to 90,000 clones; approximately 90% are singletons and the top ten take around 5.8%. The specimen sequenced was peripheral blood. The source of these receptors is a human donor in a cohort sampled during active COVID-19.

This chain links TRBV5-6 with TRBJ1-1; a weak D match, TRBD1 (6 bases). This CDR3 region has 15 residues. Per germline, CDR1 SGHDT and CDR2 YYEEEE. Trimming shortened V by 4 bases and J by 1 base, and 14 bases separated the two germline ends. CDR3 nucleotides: TGTGCCAGCAGCCCCTCTACGACAGGGAACACTGAAGCTTTCTTT. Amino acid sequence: CASSPSTTGNTEAFF.

CDR3 sequence: CASSVVGTITDTQYF. CDR3 coding DNA: TGTGCCAGCAGCGTAGTAGGGACAATCACAGATACGCAGTATTTT. The chain combines TRBV9 with TRBJ2-3, with a tentative D call TRBD1 (6 bases). CDR3 length: 15 residues. Germline V gene lookup returns CDR1 SGDLS and CDR2 YYNGEE. Trimming removed 0 bases at V and 2 bases at J, with 10 bases between.

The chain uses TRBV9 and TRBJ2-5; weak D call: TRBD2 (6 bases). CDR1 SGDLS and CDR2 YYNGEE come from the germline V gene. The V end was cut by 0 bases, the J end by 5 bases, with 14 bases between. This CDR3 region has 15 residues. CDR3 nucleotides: TGTGCCAGCAGCGTAGCTAGGGGAGGAGCCGAGACCCAGTACTTC. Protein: CASSVARGGAETQYF.

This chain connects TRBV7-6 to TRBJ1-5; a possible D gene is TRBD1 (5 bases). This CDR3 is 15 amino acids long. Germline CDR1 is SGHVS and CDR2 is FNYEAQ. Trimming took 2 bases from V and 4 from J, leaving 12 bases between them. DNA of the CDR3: TGTGCCAGCAGCTTATGGCAGGGTTTAAATCAGCCCCAGCATTTT. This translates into CASSLWQGLNQPQHF.